The next 18 T cell receptor beta chains were all read from a single sample in a study of cytomegalovirus exposure and HLA in healthy donors. TCRdb keeps only in-frame clones here, not all; method: immunoSEQ multiplex PCR. The repertoire holds about 170,000 clones, with approximately 86% as singletons. The source material was PBMCs. The receptors were gathered from a woman under 30 in good health and CMV-seronegative.

The J gene is TRBJ1-2, the V gene TRBV6-1, with D maybe TRBD1 (6 bases). Germline V lookup: CDR1 MNHNS, CDR2 SASEGT. V was trimmed by 4 bases and J by 6 bases, leaving 18 bases between them. The CDR3 length is 15 residues. The CDR3 DNA reads TGTGCCAGCAGTGTTTCAGGGGAGACCTCGGATGGCTACACCTTC. Amino acids: CASSVSGETSDGYTF.

This sequence joins TRBV6-1 and TRBJ2-5; possible D gene TRBD1, 6 bases. Trimming stripped 3 bases from V and 13 bases from J, with 9 bases between. Germline V CDR1 and CDR2: MNHNS, SASEGT. The CDR3 has 10 residues. The CDR3 DNA reads as TGTGCCAGCAGTGAGGGACACCCGTACTTC. Its translation: CASSEGHPYF.

This clone was counted once. The same CDR3 is also encoded by other DNA sequences in this sample. The rearrangement uses TRBV29-1 and TRBJ1-1; D call uncertain. The CDR3 length is 10 residues. Germline assignment: CDR1 SQVTM and CDR2 ANQGSEA. Deletions cut 6 bases from V and 5 bases from J, with 7 bases between. In nucleotides, the CDR3 is TGCAGCGTCGGAGGTACTGAAGCTTTCTTT. Amino acids: CSVGGTEAFF.

This clone was found a few times. This chain links TRBV18 with TRBJ1-1, with TRBD1 matching over 7 bases. V lost 8 bases to trimming and J lost 0 bases; unmatched junction nucleotides: 3. The CDR3 runs to 13 residues. CDR1 KGHSH and CDR2 LQKENI come from the germline V gene. The CDR3 loop reads CASRTGMNTEAFF. In nucleotides, the CDR3 is TGTGCCAGCCGGACAGGAATGAACACTGAAGCTTTCTTT.

This clone has just a few counts. CDR3 in amino acids: CAWSALRLNSPLHF. The CDR3 DNA reads TGTGCCTGGAGTGCACTTAGACTGAATTCACCCCTCCACTTT. The V and J genes are TRBV30 and TRBJ1-6, with D unresolved. Per germline, CDR1 GTSNPN and CDR2 SVGIG (reference sequence). The CDR3 extends over 14 amino acids. The V gene lost 1 base and the J gene lost 7 bases, with 11 bases spanning the gap.

This sequence joins TRBV29-1 and TRBJ2-1; TRBD2 agrees at 7 bases. V shed 4 bases and J 9 bases; nucleotides not matched to a gene: 12. The CDR3 has 14 residues. Germline CDR1 and CDR2: SQVTM and ANQGSEA. In nucleotides, the CDR3 is TGCAGCGTTGGGGGGGGTCCCTTCCAAATTGAGCAGTTCTTC. Its translation: CSVGGGPFQIEQFF.

The CDR3 DNA reads as TGTGCCAGCAGCCCTTATAGCGGGGTGAGCACAGATACGCAGTATTTT. This codes for CASSPYSGVSTDTQYF. V and J are TRBV14 and TRBJ2-3, with 8 bases identical to TRBD2. The CDR3 sequence is 16 residues long. CDR1 and CDR2 from the germline V gene are SGHDN and FVKESK. V shed 4 bases, J shed 0 bases, and the junction held 6 bases outside the gene matches.

The chain has TRBV9 and TRBJ1-4, with TRBD1 matching 9 bases. Germline V lookup: CDR1 SGDLS, CDR2 YYNGEE. This CDR3 comprises 15 residues. V dropped 4 bases and J dropped 8; count of bases not matched to a gene: 9. This CDR3 reads CASSPRTGENEKLFF. The CDR3 DNA reads TGTGCCAGCAGCCCCCGGACAGGGGAAAACGAAAAACTGTTTTTT.

This clone was detected once. The chain links TRBV10-3 to TRBJ2-3, with 8 bases fitting TRBD2. The germline gives CDR1 ENHRY, CDR2 SYGVKD. J was trimmed by 3 bases and V by 7 bases; bases with no gene match: 9. The length of the CDR3 is 15 residues. CDR3 nucleotides: TGTGCCATCACCCCCGGACTAGCTGTAACAGATACGCAGTATTTT. Protein: CAITPGLAVTDTQYF.

The genes are TRBV10-3 and TRBJ1-5; D may be TRBD1 (6 bases). Trimming cost V 3 bases and J 5 bases, with 14 bases left between them. The germline CDR1 and CDR2 sequences are ENHRY and SYGVKD. This CDR3 region has 15 residues. As DNA, the CDR3 is TGTGCCATCAGTGAATCCAGGGGAACGGATCAGCCCCAGCATTTT. This translates into CAISESRGTDQPQHF.

This chain links TRBV6-1 with TRBJ2-1; 11 bases map to TRBD2. V gave up 8 bases and J gave up 2 bases; unmatched junction bases: 5. The CDR3 loop spans 15 amino acids. The V gene's germline CDR1 is MNHNS and CDR2 SASEGT. The DNA for the CDR3 is TGTGCCAGCGGGCTAGCGGGGGGCCCCTACAATGAGCAGTTCTTC. Translated, it gives CASGLAGGPYNEQFF.

The chain uses TRBV29-1 and TRBJ2-2; D possibly corresponds to TRBD2 (5 bases). Germline loops: CDR1 SQVTM, CDR2 ANQGSEA. V lost 0 bases and J 0 bases, leaving 11 bases between the germline ends. The CDR3 consists of 16 residues. CDR3 nucleotides: TGCAGCGTTGAAGATCAGGAGGCACCGAACACCGGGGAGCTGTTTTTT. Protein: CSVEDQEAPNTGELFF.

The chain couples TRBV4-3 to TRBJ2-3; 10 positions agree with TRBD2. The germline gives CDR1 LGHNA, CDR2 YSLEER. The CDR3 runs to 15 residues. J was trimmed by 4 bases and V by 1 base; bases with no gene match: 2. CDR3 region: CASSQGSGRADTQYF. The CDR3 coding sequence is TGCGCCAGCAGCCAAGGGAGCGGGAGGGCAGATACGCAGTATTTT.

This rearrangement joins TRBV6-1 to TRBJ1-5; the D is unclear. Germline CDR1 is MNHNS and CDR2 is SASEGT. Trimming left V 4 bases short and J 4 bases short, with 8 bases between. This CDR3 spans 13 amino acids. For the CDR3, the DNA is TGTGCCAGCAGTGCCTCGGAGAATCAGCCCCAGCATTTT. Translated: CASSASENQPQHF.

A single count supports this clone. The J gene is TRBJ1-1, the V gene TRBV7-9, with 7 bases lining up with TRBD1. V trimming: 1 base; J trimming: 0 bases; junction bases outside the gene matches: 11. There are 18 residues in the CDR3. Per germline, CDR1 SEHNR and CDR2 FQNEAQ (reference sequence). The CDR3 DNA reads as TGTGCCAGCAGCTTAGGTCAGGGGGGACCTCGCATGAACACTGAAGCTTTCTTT. This encodes CASSLGQGGPRMNTEAFF.

The V call is TRBV6-1, the J call TRBJ1-1; D perhaps matches TRBD1 (5 bases). Germline assignment: CDR1 MNHNS and CDR2 SASEGT. Trimming shortened V by 7 bases and J by 10 bases, and 7 bases separated the two germline ends. This CDR3 has 9 amino acids. The CDR3 loop reads CASNRGAFF. The CDR3 DNA is TGTGCCAGCAATAGGGGAGCTTTCTTT.

V usage is TRBV6-1 and J usage is TRBJ2-7; 11 nucleotides align to TRBD2. The CDR3 contains 14 residues. Trimming took 5 bases from V and 3 from J; bases not matched to a gene: 3. In germline, CDR1 is MNHNS, CDR2 SASEGT. The CDR3 DNA is TGTGCCAGCAGTAGACTAGCGGGAATCTACGAGCAGTACTTC. Protein sequence: CASSRLAGIYEQYF.

V and J are TRBV10-3 and TRBJ2-1; D might be TRBD1 (6 bases). CDR1 and CDR2 (germline): ENHRY, SYGVKD. V dropped 0 bases and J dropped 0 bases, with 15 bases sitting between them. The CDR3 is 18 amino acids. The CDR3 sequence: CAISESKGGKSSYNEQFF. CDR3 nucleotide sequence: TGTGCCATCAGTGAGTCGAAAGGGGGTAAGAGCTCCTACAATGAGCAGTTCTTC.